The 12 T cell receptor beta chains given below trace back to one sample, sequenced in a study of brain metastases from non-small cell lung cancer. The data were produced by immunoSEQ multiplex PCR, yet TCRdb's version contains in-frame clones alone and is incomplete. The table includes 3,500 or so clones, roughly four fifths detected once. Sequencing was done on a sample of tissue from a brain metastasis. Receptor source: a donor at least 40 years old with non-small cell lung cancer.

The chain combines TRBV13 with TRBJ2-2; perhaps D is TRBD1 or TRBD2 (5 bases each). CDR3 length: 15 residues. Deletions cut 5 bases from V and 0 bases from J, with 10 bases between. From germline, CDR1 is PRHDT and CDR2 FYEKMQ (reference sequence). CDR3: CASSPGTANTGELFF. The CDR3 bases are TGTGCCAGCAGCCCGGGGACCGCGAACACCGGGGAGCTGTTTTTT.

This clone has only a few counts. The chain recombines TRBV24-1 with TRBJ2-1; 7 bases align to TRBD2. CDR1 KGHDR and CDR2 SFDVKD come from the germline V gene. The length of the CDR3 is 14 residues. Trimming removed 8 bases from V and 5 bases from J; junction bases left unmatched: 8. CDR3 region: CATKGAGLNNEQFF. The CDR3 coding sequence is TGTGCCACCAAGGGAGCGGGGTTGAACAATGAGCAGTTCTTC.

To note about this clone: At one of its ends the junction is not consistent with the germline gene, which may arise from a read error. The CDR3 region is CASSVDRRSSYNEQFF. The CDR3 nucleotides are TGTGCCAGCAGCGTGGACAGAAGATCCTCCTACAATGAACAGTTCTTC. The V gene is TRBV5-6, the J gene TRBJ2-1, with a tentative D call TRBD1 (6 bases). This CDR3 is 16 amino acids long. The germline gives CDR1 SGHDT, CDR2 YYEEEE.

This rearrangement joins TRBV19 to TRBJ2-3; 12 nucleotides agree with TRBD2. The V gene end was trimmed by 3 bases and the J gene end by 8 bases; junction bases not matched to a gene: 3. This CDR3 contains 14 residues. Germline V gene sequence: CDR1 LNHDA, CDR2 SQIVND (reference sequence). CDR3 amino acids: CASSMPSGRGTQYF. For the CDR3, the DNA is TGTGCCAGTAGTATGCCTAGCGGGAGGGGTACGCAGTATTTT.

The chain has TRBV24-1 and TRBJ2-3; D unclear. V gave up 6 bases and J gave up 1 base, with 7 bases separating them. Looked up from germline, CDR1 is KGHDR and CDR2 is SFDVKD. This CDR3 is built from 13 residues. The CDR3 region has the DNA TGTGCCACCAGTAAGTGGGGCACAGATACGCAGTATTTT. Protein: CATSKWGTDTQYF.

This clone showed up just a few times. This chain joins TRBV10-3 and TRBJ2-3; perhaps TRBD1 as D (5 bases). V was clipped by 0 bases and J by 1 base, with 5 bases between them. From germline, CDR1 is ENHRY and CDR2 SYGVKD. The CDR3 runs 14 residues. CDR3 protein: CAISESTGTDTQYF. The CDR3, as DNA: TGTGCCATCAGTGAGTCGACAGGCACAGATACGCAGTATTTT.

To note about this clone: Distinct nucleotide sequences in the sample also encode this CDR3. CDR3 nucleotide sequence: TGTGCCAGCAGCCCTAGGGGCAGGGCCTCCTATAATTCACCCCTCCACTTT. The encoded protein is CASSPRGRASYNSPLHF. This chain joins TRBV28 and TRBJ1-6; D perhaps matches TRBD1 (5 bases). The CDR3 covers 17 residues. CDR1 and CDR2 (germline): MDHEN, SYDVKM. V shed 6 bases and J shed 0 bases, with 15 bases lying between them.

The chain is built from TRBV27 and TRBJ1-1; D not certain. Germline V gene data show CDR1 as MNHEY and CDR2 as SMNVEV (reference sequence). This CDR3 is built from 15 residues. Trimming removed 5 bases at V and 7 bases at J, with 20 bases between. In DNA, the CDR3 is TGTGCCAGCAGTCCCTGGGAAGGGAGCTCGAATGAAGCTTTCTTT. This encodes CASSPWEGSSNEAFF.

Remarks on this clone: Other DNA sequences in the sample encode the same CDR3. The J gene is TRBJ2-2, the V gene TRBV19; the D is unclear. This CDR3 region has 13 residues. The V gene lost 6 bases and the J gene lost 0 bases, with 5 bases spanning the gap. Germline loops: CDR1 LNHDA, CDR2 SQIVND (reference sequence). DNA for the CDR3: TGTGCCAGTAGCAACCCGAACACCGGGGAGCTGTTTTTT. Its protein is CASSNPNTGELFF. The full variable domain, its missing parts supplied by reference TRBV19 and TRBJ2-2, is DGGITQSPKYLFRKEGQNVTLSCEQNLNHDAMYWYRQDPGQGLRLIYYSQIVNDFQKGDIAEGYSVSREKKESFPLTVTSAQKNPTAFYLCASSNPNTGELFFGEGSRLTVL.

This chain connects TRBV6-1 to TRBJ2-7, with TRBD1 identical over 7 bases. The junction had 3 bases not matched to a gene; V was cut back by 0 bases and J by 1 base. CDR3 length equals 15 residues. Germline V gives CDR1 MNHNS, CDR2 SASEGT. The CDR3 sequence: CASSEAGGRSYEQYF. CDR3 coding DNA: TGTGCCAGCAGTGAAGCAGGGGGCCGTTCCTACGAGCAGTACTTC.

V is TRBV2 and J is TRBJ1-1; 10 bases match TRBD1. Germline CDR1 and CDR2: SNHLY and FYNNEI. The CDR3 is 14 residues long. V shed 6 bases, J shed 4 bases, and the junction held 5 bases outside the gene matches. The CDR3 coding sequence is TGTGCCAGCAGCAGACAGGGGGCCCGCACTGAAGCTTTCTTT. It yields the protein CASSRQGARTEAFF.

The J gene is TRBJ2-3, the V gene TRBV7-2, with D unclear. Per germline, CDR1 SGHTA and CDR2 FQGNSA. The CDR3 totals 13 residues. V was cut by 1 base and J by 4 bases, with 6 bases left in between. The CDR3: CASSLVISDTQYF. The DNA of the CDR3 is TGTGCCAGCAGCTTAGTAATCTCAGATACGCAGTATTTT.